A single sample is the source of the 22 T cell receptor beta chains below, sequenced in a study of shared clonotypes between healthy human individuals (dated by TCRdb to between 2020 and 2021). Receptors were amplified or captured by the immunoSEQ multiplex PCR assay. The table was pulled from immuneACCESS by TCRdb, which kept in-frame rearrangements only. Such tables lose some clones; where checked, under half of the loss comes from unresolved V genes, and the rest has no known cause. Present in this sample are approximately 340,000 clones, approximately 79% of which were seen just once. Under 13% of the sample is in the top ten clones. Material: memory CD4+ T cells sorted from blood. The sample's cell subset or site label is to be understood as: CD45RA-negative fraction. The receptors stem from a man between 25 and 39 years old in good health.

This clone was found a few times. This chain connects TRBV29-1 to TRBJ2-1; 13 positions agree with TRBD2. The CDR3 is 15 amino acids. The junction had 10 bases not matched to a gene; V was cut back by 6 bases and J by 8 bases. The germline gives CDR1 SQVTM, CDR2 ANQGSEA. DNA for the CDR3: TGCAGCGTGATGGGCCGGACTAGCGGGAGCGATGAGCAGTTCTTC. Its protein product is CSVMGRTSGSDEQFF.

The CDR3 here is CASSDTGFSGYTF. CDR3 coding DNA: TGTGCCAGCAGCGATACAGGGTTCTCTGGCTACACCTTC. The chain employs TRBV14 and TRBJ1-2, with a weak D call TRBD1 (6 bases). V shed 5 bases and J shed 7 bases, with 14 bases lying between them. The CDR3 has 13 amino acids. Germline lookup yields CDR1 SGHDN and CDR2 FVKESK.

The chain couples TRBV11-2 to TRBJ2-5, with D maybe TRBD2 (6 bases). Germline loops: CDR1 SGHAT, CDR2 FQNNGV. V was clipped by 0 bases and J by 7 bases, with 18 bases between them. This CDR3 has 16 residues. The CDR3 spells CASSLDFGTSGGTQYF. The CDR3 DNA follows: TGTGCCAGCAGCTTAGATTTTGGGACTTCTGGGGGGACCCAGTACTTC. The full variable domain, completed using reference TRBV11-2 and TRBJ2-5, is EAGVAQSPRYKIIEKRQSVAFWCNPISGHATLYWYQQILGQGPKLLIQFQNNGVVDDSQLPKDRFSAERLKGVDSTLKIQPAKLEDSAVYLCASSLDFGTSGGTQYFGPGTRLLVL.

The V and J genes are TRBV10-3 and TRBJ1-3; D remains ambiguous. This CDR3 comprises 15 residues. V shed 7 bases and J shed 0 bases, with 13 bases lying between them. Germline CDR1 and CDR2: ENHRY and SYGVKD. This chain's CDR3 is CAITSTLDSGNTIYF. The DNA for the CDR3 is TGTGCCATCACCTCGACACTAGACTCTGGAAACACCATATATTTT.

V and J are TRBV5-1 and TRBJ1-1; D gene uncertain. This CDR3 has 17 amino acids. Per the germline V gene, CDR1 is SGHRS and CDR2 is YFSETQ. The germline V and J ends were trimmed by 1 base and 0 bases, with 16 bases remaining between them. The CDR3 DNA is TGCGCCAGCAGCTTGAGGGCGGCGGGCCTCATGAACACTGAAGCTTTCTTT. Translating it yields CASSLRAAGLMNTEAFF.

The chain links TRBV18 to TRBJ2-7; weak D call: TRBD2 (6 bases). Per the germline V gene, CDR1 is KGHSH and CDR2 is LQKENI. The CDR3 covers 14 residues. Trimming left V 3 bases short and J 6 bases short, with 15 bases between. The CDR3 sequence: CASSPIRGGLEQYF. The CDR3 nucleotides read TGTGCCAGCTCACCTATCCGGGGAGGACTCGAGCAGTACTTC.

V gene TRBV5-1 combines with J gene TRBJ1-4, with TRBD1 identical over 7 bases. This CDR3 is built from 15 residues. V lost 5 bases, J lost 0 bases, and 4 bases stayed unmatched. The germline V gene encodes CDR1 SGHRS and CDR2 YFSETQ. The CDR3 loop reads CASRRTGATNEKLFF. The CDR3 DNA is TGCGCCAGCAGGCGGACAGGAGCAACTAATGAAAAACTGTTTTTT.

The CDR3 DNA sequence: TGCGCCAGCAGCCACAACAGTGCAACTAATGAAAAACTGTTTTTT. Its translation: CASSHNSATNEKLFF. The gene calls are TRBV4-1 and TRBJ1-4; D is unclear. V was cut by 3 bases and J by 0 bases, with 8 bases left in between. Germline loops: CDR1 MGHRA, CDR2 YSYEKL. The CDR3 is made up of 15 amino acids.

This clone has a handful of counts. This chain connects TRBV18 to TRBJ1-1; the D is unclear. CDR3 length equals 13 residues. Germline V gene data show CDR1 as KGHSH and CDR2 as LQKENI. Trimming shortened V by 3 bases and J by 8 bases, and 13 bases separated the two germline ends. Written as DNA, the CDR3 is TGTGCCAGCTCACCCGGGCAACAGAGAGAAGCTTTCTTT. It is translated as CASSPGQQREAFF.

The chain links TRBV18 to TRBJ2-1; D is unclear. This CDR3 has 13 amino acids. The germline V gene encodes CDR1 KGHSH and CDR2 LQKENI. Trimming took 3 bases from V and 5 from J, leaving 8 bases between them. CDR3 nucleotides: TGTGCCAGCTCACCGAATAGTAACAATGAGCAGTTCTTC. It yields the protein CASSPNSNNEQFF.

This sequence joins TRBV27 and TRBJ2-5, with 10 positions matching TRBD1. The CDR3 covers 15 residues. The ends lost 6 bases at V and 5 bases at J; junction bases unmatched: 9. Germline V gene data show CDR1 as MNHEY and CDR2 as SMNVEV (reference sequence). CDR3 nucleotides: TGTGCCAGCAGCCGGGACAGGGGTTCAAGGGAGACCCAGTACTTC. Translating gives CASSRDRGSRETQYF.

A single count supports this clone. This chain uses TRBV2 with TRBJ2-5; D uncertain. CDR1 and CDR2 from the germline V gene are SNHLY and FYNNEI. The V and J ends lost 4 bases and 5 bases respectively, with 14 bases between them. The CDR3 totals 14 residues. This chain's CDR3 is CASSVLTGGETQYF. CDR3 DNA: TGTGCCAGCAGTGTTTTGACCGGTGGGGAGACCCAGTACTTC.

The count of this clone is one. The genes are TRBV10-3 and TRBJ2-1, with 10 bases identical to TRBD2. Germline V CDR1 and CDR2: ENHRY, SYGVKD. Unmatched junction bases numbered 11, after V lost 3 bases and J lost 0 bases. There are 19 residues in the CDR3. The CDR3 reads CAISDLGVAGGSSYNEQFF. The CDR3 DNA reads TGTGCCATCAGTGACCTCGGGGTAGCGGGAGGTAGCTCCTACAATGAGCAGTTCTTC.

The rearrangement links TRBV28 to TRBJ2-1; maybe TRBD2 (5 bases). The germline gives CDR1 MDHEN, CDR2 SYDVKM. The V gene lost 7 bases and the J gene lost 8 bases, with 18 bases spanning the gap. CDR3 length: 14 amino acids. The CDR3 sequence: CASILRGDPHEQFF. The CDR3 DNA sequence: TGTGCCAGCATCCTTCGGGGAGACCCCCATGAGCAGTTCTTC.

The V call is TRBV18, the J call TRBJ1-1; possible D gene TRBD1, 5 bases. Trimming pared 3 bases from V and 8 bases from J, leaving 16 bases between. The CDR3 covers 14 residues. Germline loops: CDR1 KGHSH, CDR2 LQKENI. As DNA, the CDR3 is TGTGCCAGCTCACCCCCGCCCACAGGCTACGAAGCTTTCTTT. This encodes CASSPPPTGYEAFF.

V and J are TRBV5-1 and TRBJ2-2; TRBD2 matches 11 bases. Germline assignment: CDR1 SGHRS and CDR2 YFSETQ. The CDR3 sequence is 14 residues long. Trimming removed 5 bases from V and 6 bases from J; junction bases left unmatched: 3. The CDR3: CASSLAGGPGELFF. CDR3 DNA: TGCGCCAGCAGTCTAGCGGGAGGCCCCGGGGAGCTGTTTTTT.

J is TRBJ2-5 and V is TRBV14, with D uncertain. The V gene lost 7 bases and the J gene lost 4 bases, with 22 bases spanning the gap. Germline CDR1 reads SGHDN; CDR2 reads FVKESK. The CDR3 totals 16 residues. DNA of the CDR3: TGTGCCAGCACCCCAAGATCATCCCGCCCTGGAGAGACCCAGTACTTC. Encoded protein: CASTPRSSRPGETQYF.

This chain connects TRBV20-1 to TRBJ2-5, with TRBD2 as a possible D gene (5 bases). The CDR3 runs to 11 residues. Germline CDR1 DFQATT, CDR2 SNEGSKA (reference sequence). V lost 6 bases and J 2 bases, leaving 7 bases between the germline ends. The CDR3, as DNA: TGCAGTGCACGGGAACAAGAGACCCAGTACTTC. Protein: CSAREQETQYF.

The chain carries TRBV18 and TRBJ2-3, with 7 bases that match TRBD2. V lost 2 bases to trimming and J lost 2 bases; unmatched junction nucleotides: 4. The CDR3 sequence is 15 residues long. Germline V gene lookup returns CDR1 KGHSH and CDR2 LQKENI. The CDR3 loop reads CASSPGLEATDTQYF. In DNA form, the CDR3 reads TGTGCCAGCTCACCAGGACTAGAAGCCACAGATACGCAGTATTTT.

Only a few counts were recorded for this clone. The chain couples TRBV11-3 to TRBJ1-1; 7 bases map to TRBD1. Germline V CDR1 and CDR2: SGHNT, YENEEA. The CDR3 totals 14 residues. Unmatched junction bases numbered 8, after V lost 3 bases and J lost 7 bases. The CDR3 spells CASSFEGATSEAFF. The CDR3 nucleotides read TGTGCCAGCAGCTTTGAGGGGGCAACCAGTGAAGCTTTCTTT.

This chain joins TRBV5-1 and TRBJ2-7; tentatively, D is TRBD1 (6 bases). The CDR3 extends over 13 amino acids. The germline V gene has CDR1 SGHRS and CDR2 YFSETQ. Trimming cost V 1 base and J 6 bases, with 11 bases left between them. The CDR3 protein is CASSLLGQSEQYF. The CDR3 nucleotides are TGCGCCAGCAGCTTGTTAGGACAGTCCGAGCAGTACTTC.

This clone was counted between two and nine times. The rearrangement links TRBV11-2 to TRBJ2-1, with D uncertain. CDR3 length: 17 amino acids. Germline-derived CDR1 and CDR2 are SGHAT and FQNNGV. V was clipped by 0 bases and J by 4 bases, with 16 bases between them. CDR3 nucleotide sequence: TGTGCCAGCAGCTTAGATTTTCCACCTAGAACTTACAATGAGCAGTTCTTC. Amino acid sequence: CASSLDFPPRTYNEQFF.